This is a list of T cell receptor beta chains from one sample in a study of control samples from healthy donors and cancer patients. Sequencing was performed with immunoSEQ multiplex PCR; in TCRdb, only in-frame clones are kept and a portion is missing. Here the sample spans 20,000 to 30,000 clones, approximately 90% being singletons. Sample: PBMCs. The receptors originated from a man aged 50-59 years with lung cancer. Each CDR3 is given with its conserved first and last residue.

J gene: TRBJ1-2; V gene: TRBV7-9; CDR3 protein: CASSPWDAYGYTF
J gene: TRBJ1-2; V gene: TRBV5-1; CDR3 protein: CASSGGDSLNYGYTF
J gene: TRBJ2-7; V gene: TRBV7-2; CDR3 protein: CASSLRQGAVSDYEQYF
J gene: TRBJ1-5; V gene: TRBV12-3/TRBV12-4; CDR3 protein: CASNRTDYQPQHF
J gene: TRBJ2-3; V gene: TRBV9; CDR3 protein: CASSEAGRARATDTQYF
J gene: TRBJ1-4; V gene: TRBV12-1; CDR3 protein: CASSLPGRNNEKLFF
J gene: TRBJ1-2; V gene: TRBV28; CDR3 protein: CASSLQVHNYGYTF
J gene: TRBJ2-5; V gene: TRBV7-9; CDR3 protein: CASSLASLGQGHQETQYF
J gene: TRBJ1-1; V gene: TRBV19; CDR3 protein: CASSPGGGGVTEAFF
J gene: TRBJ2-7; V gene: TRBV28; CDR3 protein: CASTQEGKLRSYEQYF
J gene: TRBJ2-7; V gene: TRBV5-4; CDR3 protein: CASSSDSSYEQYF
J gene: TRBJ1-1; V gene: TRBV6-2/TRBV6-3; CDR3 protein: CASSNRQGNTEAFF
J gene: TRBJ2-2; V gene: TRBV6-4; CDR3 protein: CASSVVSGGDTGELFF
J gene: TRBJ1-2; V gene: TRBV28; CDR3 protein: CASTRRGNYGYTF
J gene: TRBJ1-4; V gene: TRBV28; CDR3 protein: CASSLLMRSNEKLFF
J gene: TRBJ2-1; V gene: TRBV5-8; CDR3 protein: CASSLVRPVEFF
J gene: TRBJ2-1; V gene: TRBV28; CDR3 protein: CASSGTEPYNEQFF
J gene: TRBJ1-5; V gene: TRBV19; CDR3 protein: CASSPRNQPQHF
J gene: TRBJ2-5; V gene: TRBV5-1; CDR3 protein: CASSYGMTGRKETQYF
J gene: TRBJ2-3; V gene: TRBV6-5; CDR3 protein: CASRNRGFTDTQYF
J gene: TRBJ2-3; V gene: TRBV7-9; CDR3 protein: CASSPDLPSTDTQYF
J gene: TRBJ1-4; V gene: TRBV28; CDR3 protein: CASSQYNEKLFF
J gene: TRBJ2-5; V gene: TRBV7-2; CDR3 protein: CASSRNSGGGETQYF
J gene: TRBJ2-1; V gene: TRBV25-1; CDR3 protein: CASSLYNEQFF
J gene: TRBJ2-2; V gene: TRBV4-1; CDR3 protein: CASSPIRGALIGELFF
J gene: TRBJ2-3; V gene: TRBV5-5; CDR3 protein: CASTWRARRDTQYF
J gene: TRBJ2-7; V gene: TRBV10-3; CDR3 protein: CAISESLAGVYEQYF
J gene: TRBJ1-2; V gene: TRBV7-8; CDR3 protein: CASSIRREHYGYTF
J gene: TRBJ2-1; V gene: TRBV6-5; CDR3 protein: CATKDRTWYNEQFF
J gene: TRBJ2-1; V gene: TRBV18; CDR3 protein: CASSPLWTGANNEQFF
J gene: TRBJ1-3; V gene: TRBV5-1; CDR3 protein: CASSDGIATGSGNTIYF
J gene: TRBJ2-7; V gene: TRBV6-5; CDR3 protein: CASQHRFSYEQYF
J gene: TRBJ2-1; V gene: TRBV18; CDR3 protein: CASSDGAGGNEQFF
J gene: TRBJ2-5; V gene: TRBV3-1/TRBV3-2; CDR3 protein: CASSRKGTQKTQYF
J gene: TRBJ1-2; V gene: TRBV4-3; CDR3 protein: CASSRNFPDRGIGGYTF
J gene: TRBJ2-7; V gene: TRBV19; CDR3 protein: CASSSGTGVREQYF
J gene: TRBJ2-6; V gene: TRBV6-4; CDR3 protein: CASSGRLQGLSSGANVLTF
J gene: TRBJ1-1; V gene: TRBV12-3/TRBV12-4; CDR3 protein: CASSLGSNTEAFF
J gene: TRBJ2-5; V gene: TRBV25-1; CDR3 protein: CASSRPSGYQETQYF
J gene: TRBJ2-3; V gene: TRBV12-3/TRBV12-4; CDR3 protein: CASRRDSKDTQYF
J gene: TRBJ2-2; V gene: TRBV9; CDR3 protein: CASSGGRDLANTGELFF
J gene: TRBJ2-2; V gene: TRBV5-1; CDR3 protein: CASSDTGPANTGELFF
J gene: TRBJ1-5; V gene: TRBV28; CDR3 protein: CASSFKAGNQPQHF
J gene: TRBJ2-2; V gene: TRBV5-1; CDR3 protein: CASSWGTGNTGELFF
J gene: TRBJ1-1; V gene: TRBV7-9; CDR3 protein: CASSLGSGFTEAFF
J gene: TRBJ1-2; V gene: TRBV6-5; CDR3 protein: CASSYAGGDYGYTF
J gene: TRBJ1-5; V gene: TRBV13; CDR3 protein: CASSVRQGRGNQPQHF
J gene: TRBJ2-2; V gene: TRBV6-5; CDR3 protein: CASTRTGPRELFF
J gene: TRBJ1-6; V gene: TRBV2; CDR3 protein: CASSDRTGYSPLHF
J gene: TRBJ1-6; V gene: TRBV20-1; CDR3 protein: CSASVPGANSPLHF
J gene: TRBJ1-2; V gene: TRBV24-1; CDR3 protein: CATSDSGTNYGYTF
J gene: TRBJ2-1; V gene: TRBV4-1; CDR3 protein: CASSEVNLVSYNEQFF
J gene: TRBJ2-3; V gene: TRBV19; CDR3 protein: CASSEGASDTQYF
J gene: TRBJ2-5; V gene: TRBV2; CDR3 protein: CASLGGGVGTQYF
J gene: TRBJ2-7; V gene: TRBV19; CDR3 protein: CASSWGQGHSYEQYF
J gene: TRBJ1-3; V gene: TRBV19; CDR3 protein: CASSIGTGNTIYF